A single sample gave rise to the 22 T cell receptor beta chains below, sequenced in a study of Ad26.COV2.S vaccination and SARS-CoV-2 variants. The sample's treatment: roughly 20 received Ad26.COV2.S at low or high dose, single or two shots; a few received placebo; per-sample allocation not given. Material that was analyzed had been drawn on day 63 after the first vaccine or placebo injection. TCRdb's copy holds only in-frame clones and misses some; the assay was immunoSEQ multiplex PCR. This table holds roughly 350,000 clones, around 89% found once. Material: peripheral blood, obtained in a trial of Ad26.COV2.S vaccine versus placebo. These receptors all stem from a person between 18 and 60 years old who received the Ad26.COV2.S COVID-19 vaccine or a placebo.

The rearrangement links TRBV5-5 to TRBJ2-7, with TRBD1 identical over 9 bases. CDR3 length: 16 amino acids. V was pared by 0 bases and J by 1 base, with 5 bases of the junction left unmatched. CDR1 and CDR2 from the germline V gene are SGHKS and YYEKEE (reference sequence). The CDR3 DNA reads as TGTGCCAGCAGCTTGGCAGGACAGGGGATTTCCTACGAGCAGTACTTC. It specifies CASSLAGQGISYEQYF.

This clone occurred once. The rearrangement joins TRBV3-1 (or the pseudogene TRBV3-2) to TRBJ2-2, with 7 positions matching TRBD2. Germline V lookup: CDR1 LGHDT, CDR2 YNNKEL (reference sequence). V shed 1 base and J 5 bases; nucleotides not matched to a gene: 4. The CDR3 runs 15 residues. The CDR3 is CASSQVTGGTGELFF. The DNA for the CDR3 is TGTGCCAGCAGCCAAGTCACGGGAGGAACCGGGGAGCTGTTTTTT.

This rearrangement joins TRBV28 to TRBJ2-1; 8 bases fit TRBD2. The germline V gene encodes CDR1 MDHEN and CDR2 SYDVKM. Trimming removed 1 base from V and 8 bases from J; junction bases left unmatched: 7. The CDR3 spans 15 residues. In DNA form, the CDR3 reads TGTGCCAGCAGTTTATCACCGGGAGGGCCACATGAGCAGTTCTTC. Translated: CASSLSPGGPHEQFF.

This chain uses TRBV15 with TRBJ1-4; possibly TRBD1 for D (5 bases). Trimming shortened V by 1 base and J by 0 bases, and 6 bases separated the two germline ends. This CDR3 has 15 residues. Germline values: CDR1 LNHNV, CDR2 YYDKDF (reference sequence). The CDR3 DNA follows: TGTGCCACCAGCAGAGTACAGGCAACTAATGAAAAACTGTTTTTT. Encoded protein: CATSRVQATNEKLFF.

This clone was recorded a few times. This chain links TRBV7-9 with TRBJ1-1, with TRBD1 matching 8 bases. Germline V gives CDR1 SEHNR, CDR2 FQNEAQ (reference sequence). The CDR3 spans 12 residues. The junction had 9 bases not matched to a gene; V was cut back by 8 bases and J by 10 bases. The CDR3 spells CASRVPTGGAFF. The CDR3, as DNA: TGTGCCAGCCGAGTTCCCACAGGGGGAGCTTTCTTT.

This chain uses TRBV20-1 with TRBJ1-1; weak D call: TRBD1 (5 bases). The CDR3 extends over 11 amino acids. The germline V and J ends were trimmed by 6 bases and 10 bases, with 15 bases remaining between them. The germline V gene has CDR1 DFQATT and CDR2 SNEGSKA (reference sequence). The CDR3 sequence is CSAQGLGGAFF. The CDR3 nucleotides are TGCAGTGCCCAGGGTTTGGGGGGAGCTTTCTTT.

This chain connects TRBV9 to TRBJ2-5, with 7 bases matching TRBD1. Germline CDR1 reads SGDLS; CDR2 reads YYNGEE. The V and J ends lost 3 bases and 3 bases, in that order; junction bases with no gene match: 5. The CDR3 is 14 amino acids. CDR3 region: CASSATGVEETQYF. The CDR3 nucleotides read TGTGCCAGCAGCGCAACAGGGGTGGAAGAGACCCAGTACTTC. Filled out from reference TRBV9 and TRBJ2-5, the complete variable domain reads DSGVTQTPKHLITATGQRVTLRCSPRSGDLSVYWYQQSLDQGLQFLIQYYNGEERAKGNILERFSAQQFPDLHSELNLSSLELGDSALYFCASSATGVEETQYFGPGTRLLVL.

This sequence joins TRBV7-9 and TRBJ1-6; 9 bases fit TRBD1. In germline, CDR1 is SEHNR, CDR2 FQNEAQ (reference sequence). The V and J ends lost 5 bases and 7 bases, in that order; junction bases with no gene match: 6. This CDR3 is built from 15 residues. Here the CDR3 reads CASSPHGQGNSPLHF. CDR3 nucleotides: TGTGCCAGCAGCCCCCATGGACAGGGGAATTCACCCCTCCACTTT.

The chain has TRBV28 and TRBJ1-1; unclear D gene. V was trimmed by 6 bases and J by 7 bases, leaving 9 bases between them. From germline, CDR1 is MDHEN and CDR2 SYDVKM. The CDR3 covers 11 residues. CDR3 protein: CASRDMGEAFF. CDR3 sequence (DNA): TGTGCCAGCAGAGACATGGGTGAAGCTTTCTTT.

This chain connects TRBV6-4 to TRBJ2-1; TRBD2 is a possible D gene (7 bases). Germline V gives CDR1 MRHNA, CDR2 SNTAGT. There are 15 residues in the CDR3. V lost 3 bases to trimming and J lost 7 bases, with 16 bases between them. The CDR3 sequence: CASSDREGGRNEQFF. The CDR3 bases are TGTGCCAGCAGTGATAGGGAGGGGGGACGAAATGAGCAGTTCTTC.

The V call is TRBV7-8, the J call TRBJ2-5, with D tentatively TRBD2 (5 bases). V was trimmed by 1 base and J by 5 bases, leaving 17 bases between them. Germline lookup yields CDR1 SGHVS and CDR2 FQNEAQ. This CDR3 contains 16 residues. The CDR3 coding sequence is TGTGCCAGCAGCTTAGAACCAACTCACCCGGGGGAGACCCAGTACTTC. Its translation is CASSLEPTHPGETQYF.

V and J are TRBV28 and TRBJ2-7; 9 bases map to TRBD2. V lost 11 bases to trimming and J lost 0 bases; unmatched junction nucleotides: 17. CDR1 is MDHEN, CDR2 SYDVKM, per germline. This CDR3 is 17 amino acids long. In DNA, the CDR3 is TGTGCCGCCGGACCCTTAGCTAGCGGGGCCCTCTCCTACGAGCAGTACTTC. This sequence encodes CAAGPLASGALSYEQYF.

The gene calls are TRBV15 and TRBJ2-7, with D perhaps being TRBD1 or TRBD2 (6 bases each). CDR3 length: 14 amino acids. V was trimmed by 1 base and J by 2 bases, leaving 9 bases between them. Germline assignment: CDR1 LNHNV and CDR2 YYDKDF (reference sequence). This chain's CDR3 is CATSRGRGPYEQYF. The CDR3 DNA reads TGTGCCACCAGCAGAGGCCGGGGGCCCTACGAGCAGTACTTC.

The V gene is TRBV27, the J gene TRBJ1-6; D gene unclear. V was clipped by 8 bases and J by 13 bases, with 6 bases between them. The CDR3 has 9 residues. Germline lookup yields CDR1 MNHEY and CDR2 SMNVEV (reference sequence). This CDR3 reads CASGFPLHF. Here the CDR3 DNA reads TGTGCCAGCGGCTTTCCCCTCCACTTT.

The rearrangement uses TRBV15 and TRBJ2-2; D perhaps matches TRBD1 (6 bases). The germline CDR1 and CDR2 sequences are LNHNV and YYDKDF (reference sequence). Between the trimmed V and J ends, which lost 1 base and 8 bases, there was a span of 17 bases. The CDR3 runs 16 residues. The CDR3 nucleotides are TGTGCCACCAGCAGAGGAACTGTACAGGGTTTTGGGGAGCTGTTTTTT. This translates into CATSRGTVQGFGELFF.

The table lists this clone with a count of one. The gene calls are TRBV5-6 and TRBJ2-7; D assignment may be TRBD1 or TRBD2 (5 bases each). Deletions cut 4 bases from V and 7 bases from J, with 24 bases between. Germline CDR1 is SGHDT and CDR2 is YYEEEE. The CDR3 extends over 16 amino acids. The CDR3 reads CASSDPTGTAYGEQYF. CDR3 nucleotide sequence: TGTGCCAGCAGCGACCCTACCGGGACCGCCTATGGGGAGCAGTACTTC.

This chain uses TRBV2 with TRBJ1-1; 8 bases are a match to TRBD1. V shed 4 bases and J 1 base; nucleotides not matched to a gene: 8. The CDR3 extends over 16 amino acids. Germline V gene sequence: CDR1 SNHLY, CDR2 FYNNEI. The DNA for the CDR3 is TGTGCCAGCAGTGCGCCATTCGGGACAGGGAACACTGAAGCTTTCTTT. Protein product: CASSAPFGTGNTEAFF.

This chain links TRBV5-1 with TRBJ1-6, with a possible D match to TRBD1 (6 bases). The CDR3 has 15 amino acids. CDR1 and CDR2 from the germline V gene are SGHRS and YFSETQ. With 4 bases removed from V and 5 bases from J, the gap between germline ends came to 13 bases. The CDR3 region is CASSPDSVDNSPLHF. The CDR3 region has the DNA TGCGCCAGCAGCCCGGACAGCGTTGATAATTCACCCCTCCACTTT.

The rearrangement uses TRBV7-2 and TRBJ2-5; 7 bases align to TRBD2. Germline CDR1 reads SGHTA; CDR2 reads FQGNSA. The CDR3 is 14 residues long. Unmatched junction bases numbered 6, after V lost 3 bases and J lost 5 bases. The CDR3 region is CASSLGGFGETQYF. CDR3 bases: TGTGCCAGCAGCTTGGGAGGGTTTGGCGAGACCCAGTACTTC.

The count of this clone is one. The chain couples TRBV4-2 to TRBJ1-4, with D possibly matching TRBD1 (6 bases). Germline V gives CDR1 LGHNA, CDR2 YNFKEQ. Trimming pared 5 bases from V and 4 bases from J, leaving 14 bases between. CDR3 length equals 15 residues. In DNA, the CDR3 is TGTGCCAGCAGCGACAGGACAGAATTTAATGAAAAACTGTTTTTT. Translating gives CASSDRTEFNEKLFF.

The gene calls are TRBV19 and TRBJ2-7; D remains ambiguous. The germline V gene encodes CDR1 LNHDA and CDR2 SQIVND (reference sequence). The CDR3 contains 14 residues. Trimming cost V 10 bases and J 0 bases, with 16 bases left between them. The CDR3 reads CAIPPPFSSYEQYF. As DNA, the CDR3 is TGTGCCATCCCCCCGCCGTTTAGCTCCTACGAGCAGTACTTC.

The genes are TRBV5-1 and TRBJ2-3, with D unresolved. Germline CDR1 SGHRS, CDR2 YFSETQ. The CDR3 loop spans 15 amino acids. The V gene lost 0 bases and the J gene lost 0 bases, with 8 bases spanning the gap. Here the CDR3 DNA reads TGCGCCAGCAGCTTGGAGGCCCCTAGCACAGATACGCAGTATTTT. It specifies CASSLEAPSTDTQYF.